This paragraph reports one TCR beta chain. What it recognizes is unknown. Germline V gene sequence: CDR1 DFQATT, CDR2 SNEGSKA (reference sequence). Between the trimmed V and J ends, which lost 3 bases and 3 bases, there was a span of 11 bases. The CDR3 covers 13 residues. This entry is derived from a study of T cells after yellow fever vaccination. Study as a whole: SMART-Seq v4 Ultra Low Input prepared libraries from low-cell fractions. Findings and caveats of the study: Clones that expanded after primary vaccination mostly reappeared after the booster (around 96% CD4, 70% to 90% CD8).

In making TCR cDNA, 5'RACE template switching added a universal primer site and UMIs to it. TCRdb re-derived calls from the 5' RACE reads in MiXCR, one entry per CDR3 protein. In the table there are about 630,000 distinct CDR3 sequences, approximately 13% of which are singletons. Sequencing used PBMCs, obtained on the day of the yellow fever booster vaccination. The chain employs TRBV20-1 and TRBJ1-1; D possibly corresponds to TRBD1 (5 bases). The clonotype originates from a man under 40 who received the YFV17D yellow fever vaccine. Written as DNA, the CDR3 is TGCAGTGCTAGGTTGGGGGTTGACACTGAAGCTTTCTTT. This gives the protein CSARLGVDTEAFF.